A single sample is the source of the 24 T cell receptor gamma chains below, sequenced in a study of gamma-delta chains in newborns, infants, children. TCRdb repeated clone calling on the reads with CATT. Here the sample spans over a thousand gamma-chain clones, 56% being singletons. Sequencing used blood. These receptors were taken from a child who was a newborn, infant or young child, either healthy, febrile or measles-vaccinated (not recorded which).

In its sample, this clone was seen a few times. Since a much larger clone is just one base distant, this may be a read error. V and J are TRGV9 and TRGJP. The germline V gene has CDR1 GITISATS and CDR2 ISYDGTV (reference sequence). The J segment lost 4 bases and the V segment lost 1 base, leaving 1 base of the junction unmatched. The length of the CDR3 is 16 residues. CDR3: CALWEVQELGKKIKVF. The CDR3, as DNA: TGTGCCTTGTGGGAGGTTCAAGAGTTGGGCAAAAAAATCAAGGTATTT.

Comment on this clone: A much larger clone lies one base from this, so it may be a read error. There is no J gene call, but TRGV8 is given as the V gene. CDR1 is VENAVY and CDR2 is YDSYNSRV in the germline V gene. This CDR3 spans 15 amino acids. In DNA form, the CDR3 reads TGTGCCACCTGGGTCTCTCATAGTAGTGATTGGATCGAGACGTTT. Its protein product is CATWVSHSSDWIETF.

About this clone: A much larger clone lies a single base off, so this may be a read error. The called J gene is TRGJ1 or TRGJ2, whereas the V gene has no call. The CDR3 length is 13 residues. CDR3 sequence reads: CATCDGQYYKKLF. Written as DNA, the CDR3 is TGTGCCACCTGTGACGGGCAATATTATAAGAAACTCTTT.

The count of this clone is one. This sequence joins TRGV4 and TRGJ1 or TRGJ2. TCRdb carries no J gene annotation; the J gene was assigned here by matching the DNA with germline. Per germline, CDR1 EGSTGY and CDR2 YDSYTSSV. The CDR3 totals 13 residues. V shed 5 bases, J shed 2 bases, and the junction held 6 bases outside the gene matches. CDR3 sequence: CATWGVDYYKKLF. As DNA, the CDR3 is TGTGCCACCTGGGGGGTCGATTATTATAAGAAACTCTTT.

The V and J genes are TRGV9 and TRGJP. TCRdb carries no J gene annotation; the J gene was assigned here by matching the DNA with germline. The CDR3 has 16 residues. Unmatched junction bases numbered 5, after V lost 0 bases and J lost 9 bases. Germline CDR1 is GITISATS and CDR2 is ISYDGTV (reference sequence). The CDR3 loop reads CALWEVQGLGKKIKVF. In DNA form, the CDR3 reads TGTGCCTTGTGGGAGGTGCAGGGGTTGGGCAAAAAAATCAAGGTATTT.

Comments on this clone: A much larger clone is a single base away; this may be a read error. Different DNA sequences within this sample yield the same CDR3. CDR3 protein: CATWDGPGIDYKKLF. DNA of the CDR3: TGTGCCACCTGGGACGGGCCCGGCATTGATTATAAGAAACTCTTT. This sequence joins TRGV2 and TRGJ1 or TRGJ2. The J gene is not listed in TCRdb, so it was assigned here from a DNA match to germline. The CDR3 runs 15 residues. Germline CDR1 EGSNGY, CDR2 YDSYNSKV. Trimming cost V 0 bases and J 5 bases; bases outside gene matches: 10.

This clone is labeled as large. The V and J genes are TRGV3 and TRGJ1 or TRGJ2. The ends lost 5 bases at V and 3 bases at J; junction bases unmatched: 7. CDR3 length: 13 residues. Germline-derived CDR1 and CDR2 are VTNTFY and YDVSTARD (reference sequence). The CDR3 DNA follows: TGTGCCACCTGGGTCCCCCCTTATTATAAGAAACTCTTT. The encoded protein is CATWVPPYYKKLF.

With respect to this clone: One base away lies a much larger clone, so this may be a sequencing read error. This specimen includes other DNA sequences encoding the same CDR3. J gene calling gave no result, while the V gene is TRGV2. Germline lookup yields CDR1 EGSNGY and CDR2 YDSYNSKV. There are 13 residues in the CDR3. The CDR3 sequence is CATWDGLGYKKLF. DNA of the CDR3: TGTGCCACCTGGGACGGGCTGGGTTATAAGAAGCTCTTT.

On this clone: This could be a read error, since a much larger clone is one nucleotide away. This CDR3 is also generated by other DNA sequences in the sample. The chain combines TRGV4 with TRGJP2. TCRdb supplies no J gene; here it was assigned by aligning the nucleotide sequence to germline. CDR1 is EGSTGY and CDR2 is YDSYTSSV in the germline V gene. The CDR3 spans 15 residues. Trimming at V came to 0 bases and at J to 1 base, leaving 2 bases not matched to a gene. CDR3 sequence reads: CATWDGLSSDWIKTF. As DNA, the CDR3 is TGTGCCACCTGGGATGGGCTTAGTAGTGATTGGATCAAGACGTTT.

Remarks on this clone: A read error is possible here, since a much larger clone lies one base away. Other DNA sequences within the sample encode an identical CDR3. The chain has TRGV2 and TRGJ1 or TRGJ2. No J gene was available from TCRdb, and it was assigned here by a germline match of the DNA. The CDR3 sequence is 12 residues long. CDR1 and CDR2 (germline): EGSNGY, YDSYNSKV. The CDR3 nucleotides read TGTGCCGCCTGGGACGGGCGTTATAAGAAACTCTTT. Protein product: CAAWDGRYKKLF.

To note about this clone: Possible read error: a much larger clone is one base away. The same CDR3 is also encoded by other DNA sequences in this sample. V and J are TRGV9 and TRGJP. The J gene was not available in TCRdb and was assigned here by matching the DNA to germline segments. CDR3 size: 16 residues. Germline lookup yields CDR1 GITISATS and CDR2 ISYDGTV (reference sequence). Trimming cost V 0 bases and J 7 bases; bases outside gene matches: 3. This CDR3 is CALWEVRELGKKIKVF. The CDR3 region has the DNA TGTGCCTTGTGGGAGGTGAGGGAGTTGGGCAAAAAAATCAAGGTATTT.

Turning to this clone: The same CDR3 also results from other DNA sequences found in this sample. The gene calls are TRGV2 and TRGJ1 or TRGJ2. The J gene is not listed in TCRdb, so it was assigned here from a DNA match to germline. In germline, CDR1 is EGSNGY, CDR2 YDSYNSKV. Losses at the gene ends were 0 bases for V and 6 bases for J; bases not matched to a gene: 5. The CDR3 loop spans 13 amino acids. The CDR3 nucleotides read TGTGCCACCTGGGACGGGGGGGGTTATAAGAAACTCTTT. This encodes CATWDGGGYKKLF.

The chain has TRGV9 and TRGJP. TCRdb supplies no J gene; here it was assigned by aligning the nucleotide sequence to germline. V was clipped by 3 bases and J by 10 bases; unmatched bases: 0. The length of the CDR3 is 13 residues. Germline loops: CDR1 GITISATS, CDR2 ISYDGTV (reference sequence). Here the CDR3 reads CALWELGKKIKVF. CDR3 nucleotide sequence: TGTGCCTTGTGGGAGTTGGGCAAAAAAATCAAGGTATTT.

Regarding this clone: A read error is possible here, since a much larger clone lies one base away. The rearrangement joins TRGV4 to TRGJ1 or TRGJ2. No J segment appears in TCRdb, so it was assigned here by matching the sequence to germline. Germline values: CDR1 EGSTGY, CDR2 YDSYTSSV. The CDR3 is made up of 11 amino acids. The DNA of the CDR3 is TGTGCCACCTGGGGTGGGTGGGGGAAACTCTTT. It codes for CATWGGWGKLF.

The rearrangement joins TRGV3 to TRGJP2. The J gene comes from matching the DNA to germline here; TCRdb lacks it. The CDR3 has 12 amino acids. J gave up 5 bases and V 5 bases, and 2 bases lay outside the gene matches. The germline CDR1 and CDR2 sequences are VTNTFY and YDVSTARD (reference sequence). CDR3 residues: CATWGSDWIKTF. CDR3 nucleotides: TGTGCCACCTGGGGGAGTGATTGGATCAAGACGTTT.

By sample share, this clone is large (0.1 to 1%). The rearrangement links TRGV4 to TRGJ1 or TRGJ2. As TCRdb names no J gene, one was assigned here on the basis of a DNA match to germline. This CDR3 contains 11 residues. With 3 bases clipped from V and 11 bases from J, the junction kept 7 bases outside the gene matches. Looked up from germline, CDR1 is EGSTGY and CDR2 is YDSYTSSV. CDR3 nucleotide sequence: TGTGCCACCTGGGATCTTCAGGAGAAACTCTTT. The encoded protein is CATWDLQEKLF.

This clone turned up a few times. The chain has TRGV3 and TRGJ1 or TRGJ2. The J gene is not listed in TCRdb, so it was assigned here from a DNA match to germline. The ends lost 0 bases at V and 3 bases at J; junction bases unmatched: 8. Germline values: CDR1 VTNTFY, CDR2 YDVSTARD (reference sequence). CDR3 length: 15 amino acids. This chain's CDR3 is CATWDRPGVYYKKLF. CDR3 sequence (DNA): TGTGCCACCTGGGACAGGCCGGGGGTTTATTATAAGAAACTCTTT.

By proportion, this clone is large. Other DNA sequences from this sample encode an identical CDR3 as well. Written as DNA, the CDR3 is TGTGCCACCTGGGACAGGCGGTCCGCTTATTATAAGAAACTCTTT. Translation: CATWDRRSAYYKKLF. This rearrangement joins TRGV5 to TRGJ1 or TRGJ2. Matching the DNA to germline supplied the J gene, which TCRdb does not give. The CDR3 covers 15 residues. Germline V gene sequence: CDR1 VINAFY, CDR2 YDVSNSKD. After removal of 0 bases from V and 3 bases from J, the junction contained 8 bases not matched to a gene.

In regard to this clone: This may come from a read error, since a much larger clone is one base off. V usage is TRGV3 and J usage is TRGJ1 or TRGJ2. The CDR3 has 12 amino acids. Per germline, CDR1 VTNTFY and CDR2 YDVSTARD (reference sequence). The trim removed 5 bases at V and 3 bases at J, leaving 4 bases unmatched. The CDR3 spells CATWVSYYKKLF. The CDR3 DNA sequence: TGTGCCACCTGGGTGAGTTATTATAAGAAACTCTTT.

About this clone itself: With only one base between it and a far larger clone, this is likely a read error. The genes are TRGV9 and TRGJP. Germline matching of the DNA provided the J gene here, since TCRdb leaves it blank. Germline V gives CDR1 GITISATS, CDR2 ISYDGTV (reference sequence). The CDR3 runs to 16 residues. The CDR3 DNA is TGTGCCTTGTGGGAGGTGCAAGAGTTGGGCAAAAAAACCAAGGTATTT. This translates into CALWEVQELGKKTKVF.

This chain joins TRGV9 and TRGJP. The J gene is not listed in TCRdb, so it was assigned here from a DNA match to germline. Trimming removed 2 bases from V and 3 bases from J; junction bases left unmatched: 4. The CDR3 runs to 17 residues. Per germline, CDR1 GITISATS and CDR2 ISYDGTV (reference sequence). The CDR3 reads CALWEDSQELGKKIKVF. CDR3 bases: TGTGCCTTGTGGGAGGACTCGCAAGAGTTGGGCAAAAAAATCAAGGTATTT.

Details on this clone: This may arise from a read error, as a much more abundant clone is one base away. The genes are TRGV5 and TRGJ1 or TRGJ2. The J gene, not given by TCRdb, was assigned here from a germline match of the nucleotide sequence. Germline loops: CDR1 VINAFY, CDR2 YDVSNSKD. CDR3 length equals 14 residues. CDR3 in amino acids: CTTWDRPPHIKKLF. The CDR3 DNA reads TGTACCACCTGGGACAGGCCCCCCCATATTAAGAAACTCTTT.

On this clone itself: A much bigger clone sits one base away, suggesting this may be a read error. CDR3 protein: CATWDRQKGYDKKLF. In DNA, the CDR3 is TGTGCCACCTGGGACAGGCAAAAGGGTTATGATAAGAAACTCTTT. J is TRGJ1 or TRGJ2 and V is TRGV5. TCRdb supplies no J gene; here it was assigned by aligning the nucleotide sequence to germline. The CDR3 is 15 amino acids. Looked up from germline, CDR1 is VINAFY and CDR2 is YDVSNSKD.

V usage is TRGV3 and J usage is TRGJ1 or TRGJ2. V shed 5 bases, J shed 3 bases, and the junction held 4 bases outside the gene matches. This CDR3 region has 12 residues. Germline V gives CDR1 VTNTFY, CDR2 YDVSTARD (reference sequence). CDR3 nucleotides: TGTGCCACCTGGGCCTTTTATTATAAGAAACTCTTT. Amino acids: CATWAFYYKKLF.